This is a list of T cell receptor beta chains from one sample in a study of T cell responses to AZD1222 COVID-19 vaccine. Produced via immunoSEQ multiplex PCR; TCRdb's table is partial and in-frame only. The sample has approximately 110,000 clones, around 88% seen once. Here the sequenced sample was peripheral blood, taken on day 0 of AZD1222 vaccination. These receptors were taken from an adult in good health. Both conserved end residues are part of each CDR3. A D gene is named only where the DNA matches it firmly. Clone size is shown for a subset of rows, as once, few, many or a class of expanded clone.

TRBJ1-1 . . TRBV2 TGTGCCAGCAGTACCATACTCGAAACCCGCGAGGCTTTCTTT CASSTILETREAFF
TRBJ1-5 . . TRBV5-6 TGTGCCAGCAGCCTTGGGTATTCTCAGCCCCAGCATTTT CASSLGYSQPQHF
TRBJ1-1 . . TRBV7-9 TGTGCCAGCAGCTTAGGCCCAGTTCAAGCTTTCTTT CASSLGPVQAFF
TRBJ2-1 . . TRBV10-3 TGTGCCATCAGTGAGTCGAGAGGGGGGGGCGTAGGCCGAGGTGGCAATGAGCAGTTCTTC CAISESRGGGVGRGGNEQFF
TRBJ1-6 TRBD1 . TRBV6-8 TGTGCCAGCAGTTACCACCGGCAGGGGGAGAGTTCACCCCTCCACTTT CASSYHRQGESSPLHF
TRBJ1-2 TRBD1 . TRBV29-1 TGCAGCGTTACCCCGGGACAGGGGGCTTCCTTCTATGGCTACACCTTC CSVTPGQGASFYGYTF
TRBJ2-1 TRBD1 . TRBV10-3 TGTGCCATCAGTGAGCCGACAGGGCACAATGAGCAGTTCTTC CAISEPTGHNEQFF
TRBJ2-3 . . TRBV5-8 TGTGCCAGCAGCTTTGAGAGGGGTAGCGATACGCAGTATTTT CASSFERGSDTQYF
TRBJ1-5 . . TRBV7-2 TGTGCCAGCAGCTTAGAGGTCAATCAGCCCCAGCATTTT CASSLEVNQPQHF
TRBJ2-7 . . TRBV6-6 TGTGCCAGCAGTAGGGGACGGCGCTACTCCTACGAGCAGTACTTC CASSRGRRYSYEQYF
TRBJ2-2 . . TRBV5-6 TGTGCCAGCAACCCCGGCGGGGCGAACACCGGGGAGCTGTTTTTT CASNPGGANTGELFF
TRBJ1-2 TRBD1 . TRBV4-2 TGTGCCAGCAGCCAAGCGGGACAGGGCTATGGCTACACCTTC CASSQAGQGYGYTF
TRBJ2-1 TRBD2 . TRBV15 TGTGCCACCAGAATTGGACTAGCGGGGGGGCCAGAGACTGAGCAGTTCTTC CATRIGLAGGPETEQFF
TRBJ1-6 TRBD1 once TRBV15 TGTGCCACCAGCAGTAGACAGGGGGTAAATTCACCCCTCCACTTT CATSSRQGVNSPLHF
TRBJ1-2 TRBD1 . TRBV7-8 TGTGCCAGCAGCTTAGGCAGGGGGTCGTATGGCTACACCTTC CASSLGRGSYGYTF
TRBJ2-2 TRBD2 few TRBV5-1 TGCGCCAGCAGCCCACTTGCGGGGGGGCCCAACACCGGGGAGCTGTTTTTT CASSPLAGGPNTGELFF
TRBJ2-2 . . TRBV21-1 TGTGCCAGCAGCCCAACCGGGAAGGGGGAGCTGTTTTTT CASSPTGKGELFF
TRBJ1-2 . . TRBV19 TGTGCCAGTAGTATACAGGCAGGCGCGGAAAACTATGGCTACACCTTC CASSIQAGAENYGYTF
TRBJ1-1 TRBD1 . TRBV19 TGTGCCAGTACCTCATTCCAGGGGGGGTACACTGAAGCTTTCTTT CASTSFQGGYTEAFF
TRBJ2-1 . . TRBV11-1 TGTGCCAGCTCCCCAGAAACGGGGGTGGTTGAGCAGTTCTTC CASSPETGVVEQFF
TRBJ1-2 . . TRBV5-4 TGTGCCAGCAGACCCCCGGGATCTAACTATGGCTACACCTTC CASRPPGSNYGYTF
TRBJ2-6 . . TRBV29-1 TGCAGCGTTGATTCCGGGACAGGGGCCAACGTCCTGACTTTC CSVDSGTGANVLTF
TRBJ2-7 TRBD1 . TRBV6-5 TGTGCCAGCACCAGAGGGACAGGGGGCTCCTACGAGCAGTACTTC CASTRGTGGSYEQYF
TRBJ2-3 TRBD2 . TRBV29-1 TGCAGCGTTGACTGGGACTATAGCACAGATACGCAGTATTTT CSVDWDYSTDTQYF
TRBJ2-1 TRBD2 . TRBV27 TGTGCCAGCAGTTTATCCGGGGCGCGGCTAGCGGGGGGATACAATGAGCAGTTCTTC CASSLSGARLAGGYNEQFF
TRBJ2-1 TRBD2 . TRBV28 TGTGCCAGCAGTTTATTTAAGACTAGCGGGGGGGCCGGTAATGAGCAGTTCTTC CASSLFKTSGGAGNEQFF
TRBJ1-2 . . TRBV19 TGTGCCAGTAGTATCCGGGACACCCGAGGCTATGGCTACACCTTC CASSIRDTRGYGYTF
TRBJ2-4 . . TRBV20-1 TGCAGTGCTCCCGACTTGAACATTCAGTACTTC CSAPDLNIQYF
TRBJ2-1 TRBD2 . TRBV7-8 TGTGCCAGCAGCTTAGCGTCCCTAGCGGGGACAAACAATGAGCAGTTCTTC CASSLASLAGTNNEQFF
TRBJ1-1 . . TRBV6-6 TGTGCCAGCAGTTACTCAGAGGAAAGGACGGCTTTCTTT CASSYSEERTAFF
TRBJ2-5 . . TRBV10-3 TGTGCCATCAGTGAAACAGAGACCCAGTACTTC CAISETETQYF
TRBJ2-7 TRBD2 . TRBV3-1/TRBV3-2 TGTGCCAGCAGCCAAGGTGTAGCGGGGCTTTACGAGCAGTACTTC CASSQGVAGLYEQYF
TRBJ1-3 . . TRBV7-8 TGTGCCAGCAGCCGACGTACTGGAAACACCATATATTTT CASSRRTGNTIYF
TRBJ2-4 . . TRBV29-1 TGCAGCGTTGAGCGGCTGACAGCCAAAAACATTCAGTACTTC CSVERLTAKNIQYF
TRBJ2-7 . . TRBV28 TGTGCCAGCAGTTATAGCGGTGGAAGCTCCTACGAGCAGTACTTC CASSYSGGSSYEQYF
TRBJ1-6 . few TRBV3-1/TRBV3-2 TGTGCCAGCAGCCTAAGACATTCCAGCTGGAATAATTCACCCCTCCACTTT CASSLRHSSWNNSPLHF
TRBJ2-3 . . TRBV25-1 TGTGCCAGCACAGGGTTTAGCACAGATACGCAGTATTTT CASTGFSTDTQYF
TRBJ2-3 . . TRBV9 TGTGCCAGCAGCGCGCAGGTCATGAGCACAGATACGCAGTATTTT CASSAQVMSTDTQYF
TRBJ2-6 TRBD1 . TRBV29-1 TGCAGCGTTGACTGGGGACAGGCAGCCTCTGGGGCCAACGTCCTGACTTTC CSVDWGQAASGANVLTF
TRBJ2-3 . once TRBV12-3/TRBV12-4 TGTGCCAGCAGTTGGGACCCCGGAGATACGCAGTATTTT CASSWDPGDTQYF
TRBJ2-2 TRBD2 . TRBV3-1/TRBV3-2 TGTGCCAGCAGCCAGAGTGGACTAGCGGGGGGCCCCCCCGGGGAGCTGTTTTTT CASSQSGLAGGPPGELFF
TRBJ1-1 . . TRBV7-2 TGTGCCAGCAGCTTGTGGCAGACGAACACTGAAGCTTTCTTT CASSLWQTNTEAFF
TRBJ2-3 TRBD2 few TRBV2 TGTGCCATCATAAAGCGGGGGGGCACAGATACGCAGTATTTT CAIIKRGGTDTQYF
TRBJ2-6 . . TRBV5-4 TGTGCCAGCAGCTTGGACAGGGGGGGAGGTGGGGCCAACGTCCTGACTTTC CASSLDRGGGGANVLTF
TRBJ2-7 . once TRBV3-1/TRBV3-2 TGTGCCAGCAGCCAAGACGTCGGAGTTACCTACGAGCAGTACTTC CASSQDVGVTYEQYF
TRBJ1-5 . once TRBV6-2/TRBV6-3 TGTGCCAGCAGTTACGAGGAGGGTCAGCCCCAGCATTTT CASSYEEGQPQHF
TRBJ1-2 TRBD1 . TRBV6-2/TRBV6-3 TGTGCCAGCAGTCTCCTAGACAGGGGGAAGAACTATGGCTACACCTTC CASSLLDRGKNYGYTF
TRBJ2-2 . few TRBV7-2 TGTGCCAGCAGCTTAGCGGGATTCACCGGGGAGCTGTTTTTT CASSLAGFTGELFF
TRBJ1-1 . . TRBV19 TGTGCCAGTAGTATAGGGACAGTGAACACTGAAGCTTTCTTT CASSIGTVNTEAFF
TRBJ2-7 . . TRBV28 TGTGCCAGCAGCCGGGGCGAGCTCGACTACGAGCAGTACTTC CASSRGELDYEQYF
TRBJ1-6 . many TRBV7-3 TGTGCCAGCAGCTTAAGTGGTAATTCACCCCTCCACTTT CASSLSGNSPLHF
TRBJ2-7 TRBD1 . TRBV9 TGTGCCAGCAGCGAGACGACAGGGCGTAGCGAGCAGTACTTC CASSETTGRSEQYF